The next 27 T cell receptor beta chains were all read from a single sample in a study of Ad26.COV2.S vaccination and SARS-CoV-2 variants. Sequenced by immunoSEQ multiplex PCR; TCRdb stores in-frame clones only, minus some. Of about 440,000 clones listed, roughly nine tenths are singletons. Treatment described: 19 received Ad26.COV2.S at low or high dose, single or two shots; about five received placebo; per-sample allocation not given. Repertoires come from day 63 after the first vaccine or placebo injection. This specimen consisted of peripheral blood, obtained in a trial of Ad26.COV2.S vaccine versus placebo. The receptors shown here come from a person between 18 and 65 years old who received the Ad26.COV2.S COVID-19 vaccine or a placebo.

V usage is TRBV28 and J usage is TRBJ1-3; 10 bases fit TRBD1. V shed 6 bases and J 6 bases; nucleotides not matched to a gene: 11. The CDR3 runs to 16 residues. Germline CDR1 and CDR2: MDHEN and SYDVKM. The CDR3 nucleotides read TGTGCCAGCAGCCGCACTGGACAGGGGGGAGTAAACACCATATATTTT. Its translation is CASSRTGQGGVNTIYF.

The chain combines TRBV28 with TRBJ1-4; 7 bases line up with TRBD1. The CDR3 extends over 15 amino acids. Germline V lookup: CDR1 MDHEN, CDR2 SYDVKM. The V gene end was trimmed by 4 bases and the J gene end by 10 bases; junction bases not matched to a gene: 12. CDR3 bases: TGTGCCAGCAGTTCTTTGACAGGGACGTTGGGAAAACTGTTTTTT. Encoded protein: CASSSLTGTLGKLFF.

The CDR3 DNA follows: TGTGCCAGCAGCTTCCGGCAGGTGGACACTGAAGCTTTCTTT. The encoded protein is CASSFRQVDTEAFF. This chain uses TRBV5-4 with TRBJ1-1, with D uncertain. This CDR3 contains 14 residues. Per germline, CDR1 SGHNT and CDR2 YYREEE (reference sequence). V lost 2 bases to trimming and J lost 3 bases, with 11 bases between them.

The chain joins TRBV6-2 or TRBV6-3 to TRBJ2-1; TRBD2 aligns across 10 bases. V lost 5 bases, J lost 8 bases, and 6 bases stayed unmatched. The CDR3 totals 14 residues. Germline CDR1 reads MNHEY; CDR2 reads SVGEGT. The DNA of the CDR3 is TGTGCCAGCAGTAGTCCTAGCGGGAGAGATGAGCAGTTCTTC. This encodes CASSSPSGRDEQFF.

As DNA, the CDR3 is TGTGCCAGCAGCGCAATCCGGGCTGGGAACATTCAGTACTTC. It is translated as CASSAIRAGNIQYF. The V call is TRBV7-9, the J call TRBJ2-4; D is unclear. This CDR3 is built from 14 residues. Germline V gene lookup returns CDR1 SEHNR and CDR2 FQNEAQ (reference sequence). V was trimmed by 5 bases and J by 7 bases, leaving 15 bases between them.

This chain links TRBV5-4 with TRBJ2-7; possible D gene TRBD2, 6 bases. CDR3 length: 13 residues. With 0 bases removed from V and 7 bases from J, the gap between germline ends came to 11 bases. In germline, CDR1 is SGHNT, CDR2 YYREEE (reference sequence). CDR3 nucleotides: TGTGCCAGCAGCTTGGCCGGGGGTAGAGAGCAGTACTTC. It yields the protein CASSLAGGREQYF.

The chain couples TRBV10-3 to TRBJ2-2, with 7 positions matching TRBD2. CDR1 is ENHRY, CDR2 SYGVKD, per germline. V dropped 10 bases and J dropped 1; count of bases not matched to a gene: 6. The CDR3 is 14 residues long. CDR3 nucleotides: TGTGCCACTCAAAGCGGGAAGAACACCGGGGAGCTGTTTTTT. The encoded protein is CATQSGKNTGELFF.

This sequence joins TRBV9 and TRBJ1-3; possibly TRBD1 for D (5 bases). Trimming took off 0 bases at V and 4 bases at J, with 11 bases between the two ends. Per the germline V gene, CDR1 is SGDLS and CDR2 is YYNGEE. This CDR3 is 15 amino acids long. The CDR3 DNA follows: TGTGCCAGCAGCGTAGCTCAGGGTACCGGAAACACCATATATTTT. Protein product: CASSVAQGTGNTIYF.

V gene TRBV7-2 combines with J gene TRBJ2-7, with 9 bases matching TRBD2. The length of the CDR3 is 17 residues. V shed 3 bases, J shed 4 bases, and the junction held 13 bases outside the gene matches. CDR1 and CDR2 (germline): SGHTA, FQGNSA. The CDR3 region has the DNA TGTGCCAGCAGCTTGGCCGTCGCGGCGGGAGGGAGGTACGAGCAGTACTTC. It yields the protein CASSLAVAAGGRYEQYF.

The chain uses TRBV30 and TRBJ1-5, with D perhaps matching TRBD1 (6 bases). V lost 1 base, J lost 5 bases, and 9 bases lay in between. CDR1 is GTSNPN, CDR2 SVGIG, per germline (reference sequence). The CDR3 is made up of 13 amino acids. CDR3 nucleotide sequence: TGTGCCTGGAGTGAAGGGGGTGATCAGCCCCAGCATTTT. The encoded protein is CAWSEGGDQPQHF. The full variable domain, completed using reference TRBV30 and TRBJ1-5, is SQTIHQWPATLVQPVGSPLSLECTVEGTSNPNLYWYRQAAGRGLQLLFYSVGIGQISSEVPQNLSASRPQDRQFILSSKKLLLSDSGFYLCAWSEGGDQPQHFGDGTRLSIL.

The V call is TRBV5-6, the J call TRBJ2-7; the D gene could be TRBD1 or TRBD2 (5 bases each). The V gene's germline CDR1 is SGHDT and CDR2 YYEEEE. Trimming took 2 bases from V and 5 from J, leaving 20 bases between them. The CDR3 runs 16 residues. The CDR3 nucleotides are TGTGCCAGCAGCTTTGATCAGGGAGTGGGATGGGACGAGCAGTACTTC. Amino acid sequence: CASSFDQGVGWDEQYF.

J is TRBJ1-1 and V is TRBV28; D not resolved. CDR1 and CDR2 from the germline V gene are MDHEN and SYDVKM. The CDR3 is made up of 14 amino acids. V was pared by 5 bases and J by 1 base, with 11 bases between. The CDR3 bases are TGTGCCAGCAGTCCCGTGGGAGGGAACACTGAAGCTTTCTTT. Protein: CASSPVGGNTEAFF. Complete variable domain (other parts from reference TRBV28 and TRBJ1-1): DVKVTQSSRYLVKRTGEKVFLECVQDMDHENMFWYRQDPGLGLRLIYFSYDVKMKEKGDIPEGYSVSREKKERFSLILESASTNQTSMYLCASSPVGGNTEAFFGQGTRLTVV.

The chain carries TRBV6-2 or TRBV6-3 and TRBJ1-5, with D maybe TRBD1 (6 bases). Germline loops: CDR1 MNHEY, CDR2 SVGEGT. V dropped 2 bases and J dropped 4 bases, with 18 bases sitting between them. This CDR3 has 17 amino acids. The CDR3 loop is CASSYSGQGTRNQPQHF. The DNA of the CDR3 is TGTGCCAGCAGTTACAGTGGGCAGGGGACTAGAAATCAGCCCCAGCATTTT.

The V gene is TRBV9, the J gene TRBJ2-3; 10 positions agree with TRBD1. The germline V gene encodes CDR1 SGDLS and CDR2 YYNGEE. The junction had 5 bases not matched to a gene; V was cut back by 4 bases and J by 0 bases. The CDR3 has 16 amino acids. This chain's CDR3 is CASSYGQGESTDTQYF. DNA for the CDR3: TGTGCCAGCAGCTACGGACAGGGGGAAAGCACAGATACGCAGTATTTT. The variable domain in full, completed from reference TRBV9 and TRBJ2-3, reads DSGVTQTPKHLITATGQRVTLRCSPRSGDLSVYWYQQSLDQGLQFLIQYYNGEERAKGNILERFSAQQFPDLHSELNLSSLELGDSALYFCASSYGQGESTDTQYFGPGTRLTVL.

CDR3 sequence reads: CASSFVGGTGELFF. CDR3 sequence (DNA): TGTGCCAGCAGCTTTGTTGGGGGGACCGGGGAGCTGTTTTTT. The V and J genes are TRBV5-6 and TRBJ2-2, with a weak D call TRBD2 (6 bases). The CDR3 sequence is 14 residues long. Germline CDR1 is SGHDT and CDR2 is YYEEEE. The germline V and J ends were trimmed by 2 bases and 5 bases, with 10 bases remaining between them.

This chain joins TRBV18 and TRBJ2-1; unclear D gene. Per germline, CDR1 KGHSH and CDR2 LQKENI. CDR3 length: 17 residues. V was trimmed by 4 bases and J by 0 bases, leaving 16 bases between them. In DNA form, the CDR3 reads TGTGCCAGCTCACTCACTGCAAGCGTTAGCTCCTACAATGAGCAGTTCTTC. This encodes CASSLTASVSSYNEQFF.

The chain carries TRBV9 and TRBJ2-1; 10 bases align to TRBD1. The germline gives CDR1 SGDLS, CDR2 YYNGEE. V was pared by 0 bases and J by 5 bases, with 2 bases of the junction left unmatched. The CDR3 contains 15 residues. CDR3 DNA: TGTGCCAGCAGCGTAGGGACAGGGGGGGACAATGAGCAGTTCTTC. This encodes CASSVGTGGDNEQFF.

About this clone: The sample contains more than one DNA sequence encoding this CDR3. The rearrangement links TRBV7-3 to TRBJ2-5; D remains unclear. The ends were cut back, 7 bases at V and 2 bases at J, with 17 bases in the middle. The CDR3 extends over 15 amino acids. In germline, CDR1 is SGHTA, CDR2 FQGTGA. CDR3 protein: CASTPGGGPQETQYF. The CDR3 nucleotides read TGTGCCAGCACCCCGGGCGGTGGGCCGCAAGAGACCCAGTACTTC.

Concerning this clone: The junction departs from germline at one end; a sequencing error may be responsible. The rearrangement joins TRBV18 to TRBJ1-5; 7 bases are a match to TRBD1. The germline V gene has CDR1 KGHSH and CDR2 LQKENI. The length of the CDR3 is 14 residues. CDR3 in DNA: TGTGCCAGCTCAACACCCGGGACAGATCAGCCCCAGCATTTT. It yields the protein CASSTPGTDQPQHF.

The chain links TRBV7-8 to TRBJ2-1; D is perhaps TRBD2 (5 bases). Between the trimmed V and J ends, which lost 4 bases and 7 bases, there was a span of 17 bases. CDR1 is SGHVS and CDR2 is FQNEAQ in the germline V gene. The CDR3 loop spans 15 amino acids. The DNA for the CDR3 is TGTGCCAGCAGCTACTTCGAGGGTCTGGCGAATGAGCAGTTCTTC. The encoded protein is CASSYFEGLANEQFF.

The V gene is TRBV6-1, the J gene TRBJ1-1, with D perhaps matching TRBD1 (6 bases). CDR3 size: 17 residues. Per germline, CDR1 MNHNS and CDR2 SASEGT. Trimming stripped 1 base from V and 0 bases from J, with 15 bases between. The CDR3 loop reads CASSEVVGPGVNTEAFF. CDR3 in DNA: TGTGCCAGCAGTGAAGTTGTGGGGCCAGGGGTGAACACTGAAGCTTTCTTT.

V gene TRBV19 combines with J gene TRBJ2-2; the D call may be TRBD1 or TRBD2 (5 bases each). Trimming removed 5 bases from V and 3 bases from J, with 10 bases in between. Germline-derived CDR1 and CDR2 are LNHDA and SQIVND (reference sequence). This CDR3 spans 14 amino acids. CDR3 in amino acids: CASSLGPYTGELFF. CDR3 nucleotide sequence: TGTGCCAGTAGTTTGGGACCCTACACCGGGGAGCTGTTTTTT.

The chain employs TRBV15 and TRBJ2-7, with TRBD2 matching 8 bases. CDR1 LNHNV and CDR2 YYDKDF come from the germline V gene (reference sequence). V dropped 4 bases and J dropped 3; count of bases not matched to a gene: 8. The CDR3 has 15 amino acids. The CDR3 nucleotides read TGTGCCACCAGCAACCGGGAGGGGGGAATCTACGAGCAGTACTTC. It is translated as CATSNREGGIYEQYF.

V gene TRBV7-2 combines with J gene TRBJ2-1; tentatively, D is TRBD1 (5 bases). The CDR3 spans 14 residues. V was shortened by 5 bases and J by 6 bases, with 14 bases between the two germline ends. Per the germline V gene, CDR1 is SGHTA and CDR2 is FQGNSA. The CDR3 sequence: CASSQAQGFNEQFF. The CDR3 DNA follows: TGTGCCAGCAGCCAGGCTCAGGGTTTCAATGAGCAGTTCTTC.

The J gene is TRBJ2-1, the V gene TRBV18; 10 nucleotides match TRBD2. The CDR3 sequence is 16 residues long. With V trimmed by 6 bases and J by 10 bases, 15 bases remained unmatched. Germline V gene lookup returns CDR1 KGHSH and CDR2 LQKENI. The CDR3 region has the DNA TGTGCCAGCTCGCTGAGAAGGACTAGCGGTTCCCTGGAGCAGTTCTTC. It codes for CASSLRRTSGSLEQFF.

This clone was seen just once. This chain links TRBV28 with TRBJ2-1; D remains unclear. The germline gives CDR1 MDHEN, CDR2 SYDVKM. The CDR3 spans 12 residues. V lost 5 bases, J lost 7 bases, and 9 bases lay in between. As DNA, the CDR3 is TGTGCCAGCAGTCCCGGAGAGAATGAGCAGTTCTTC. This codes for CASSPGENEQFF.

V gene TRBV27 combines with J gene TRBJ2-7; 7 bases align to TRBD2. V was clipped by 3 bases and J by 0 bases; unmatched bases: 2. This CDR3 spans 14 amino acids. Germline V gene data show CDR1 as MNHEY and CDR2 as SMNVEV (reference sequence). The CDR3 spells CASSLERDSYEQYF. The CDR3 nucleotides read TGTGCCAGCAGTTTGGAGCGGGACTCCTACGAGCAGTACTTC.